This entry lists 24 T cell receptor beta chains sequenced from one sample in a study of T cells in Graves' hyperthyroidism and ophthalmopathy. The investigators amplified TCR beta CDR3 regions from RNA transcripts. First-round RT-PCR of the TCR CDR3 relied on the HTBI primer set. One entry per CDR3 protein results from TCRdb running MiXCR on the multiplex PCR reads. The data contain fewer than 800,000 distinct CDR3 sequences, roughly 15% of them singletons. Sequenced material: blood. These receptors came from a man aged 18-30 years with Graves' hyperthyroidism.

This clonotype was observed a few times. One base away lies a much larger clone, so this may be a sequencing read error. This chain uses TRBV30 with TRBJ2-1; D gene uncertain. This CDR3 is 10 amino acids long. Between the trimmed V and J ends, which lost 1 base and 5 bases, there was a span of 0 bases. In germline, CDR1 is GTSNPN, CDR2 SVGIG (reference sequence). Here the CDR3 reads CAWSDNEQFF. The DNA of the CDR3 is TGTGCCTGGAGTGACAATGAGCAGTTCTTC.

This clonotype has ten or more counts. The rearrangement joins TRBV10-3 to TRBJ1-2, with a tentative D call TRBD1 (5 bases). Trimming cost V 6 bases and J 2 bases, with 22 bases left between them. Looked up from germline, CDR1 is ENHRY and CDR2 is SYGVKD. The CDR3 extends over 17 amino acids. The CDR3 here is CAIRRPPGTQKNYGYTF. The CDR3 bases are TGTGCCATCAGGAGACCTCCGGGGACGCAAAAGAACTATGGCTACACCTTC.

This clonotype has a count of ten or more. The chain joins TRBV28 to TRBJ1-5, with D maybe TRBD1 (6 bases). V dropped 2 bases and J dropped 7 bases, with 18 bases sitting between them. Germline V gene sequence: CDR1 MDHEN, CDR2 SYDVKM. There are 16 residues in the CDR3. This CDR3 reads CASSLGRQERGQPQHF. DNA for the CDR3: TGTGCCAGCAGTTTAGGGAGACAGGAGAGGGGACAGCCCCAGCATTTT.

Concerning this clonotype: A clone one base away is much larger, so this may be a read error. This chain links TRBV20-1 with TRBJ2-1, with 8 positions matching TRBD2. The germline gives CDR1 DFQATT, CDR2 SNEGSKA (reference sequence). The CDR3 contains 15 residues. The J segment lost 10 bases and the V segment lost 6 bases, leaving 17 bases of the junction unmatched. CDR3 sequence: CSAIAPGGRGLEQFF. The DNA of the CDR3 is TGCAGTGCCATAGCCCCGGGGGGGAGGGGCCTCGAGCAGTTCTTC.

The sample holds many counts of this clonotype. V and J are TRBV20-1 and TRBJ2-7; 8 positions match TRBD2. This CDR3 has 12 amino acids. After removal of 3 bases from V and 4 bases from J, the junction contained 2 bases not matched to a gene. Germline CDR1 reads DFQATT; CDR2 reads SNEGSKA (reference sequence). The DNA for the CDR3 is TGCAGTGCTAGGCGGGAGGAGTACGAGCAGTACTTC. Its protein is CSARREEYEQYF.

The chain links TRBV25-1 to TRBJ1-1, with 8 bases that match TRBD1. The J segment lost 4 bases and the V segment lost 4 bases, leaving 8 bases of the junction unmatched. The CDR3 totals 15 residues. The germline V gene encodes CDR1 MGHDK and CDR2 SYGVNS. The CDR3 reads CASSATGVLGTEAFF. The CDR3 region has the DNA TGTGCCAGCAGTGCGACAGGGGTACTAGGCACTGAAGCTTTCTTT.

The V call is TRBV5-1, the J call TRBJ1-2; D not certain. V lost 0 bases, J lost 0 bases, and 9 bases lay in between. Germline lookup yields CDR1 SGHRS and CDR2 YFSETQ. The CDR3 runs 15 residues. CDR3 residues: CASSLERATNYGYTF. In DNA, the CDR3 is TGCGCCAGCAGCTTGGAAAGAGCAACTAACTATGGCTACACCTTC.

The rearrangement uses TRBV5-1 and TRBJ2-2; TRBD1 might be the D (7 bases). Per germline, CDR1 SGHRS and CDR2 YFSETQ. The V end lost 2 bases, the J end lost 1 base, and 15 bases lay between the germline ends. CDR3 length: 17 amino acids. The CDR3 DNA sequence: TGCGCCAGCAGCTTCTCTGCGGGACAGCTGAACACCGGGGAGCTGTTTTTT. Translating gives CASSFSAGQLNTGELFF.

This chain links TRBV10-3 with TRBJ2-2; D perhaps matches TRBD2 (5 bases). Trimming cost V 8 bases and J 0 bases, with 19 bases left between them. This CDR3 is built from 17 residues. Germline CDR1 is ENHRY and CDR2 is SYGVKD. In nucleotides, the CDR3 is TGTGCCATCGCACAGCACCAAGGAGGAACGAACACCGGGGAGCTGTTTTTT. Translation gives CAIAQHQGGTNTGELFF.

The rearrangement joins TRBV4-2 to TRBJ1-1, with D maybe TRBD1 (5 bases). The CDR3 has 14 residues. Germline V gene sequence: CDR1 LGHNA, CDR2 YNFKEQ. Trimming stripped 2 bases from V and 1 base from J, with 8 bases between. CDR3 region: CASSQIGGNTEAFF. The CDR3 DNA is TGTGCCAGCAGCCAAATTGGGGGGAACACTGAAGCTTTCTTT.

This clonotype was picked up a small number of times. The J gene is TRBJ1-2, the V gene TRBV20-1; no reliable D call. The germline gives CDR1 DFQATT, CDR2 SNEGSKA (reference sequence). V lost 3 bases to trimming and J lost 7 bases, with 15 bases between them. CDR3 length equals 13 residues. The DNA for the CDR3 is TGCAGTGCTAGGGCGCGAGGGCAAGGTGGCTACACCTTC. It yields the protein CSARARGQGGYTF.

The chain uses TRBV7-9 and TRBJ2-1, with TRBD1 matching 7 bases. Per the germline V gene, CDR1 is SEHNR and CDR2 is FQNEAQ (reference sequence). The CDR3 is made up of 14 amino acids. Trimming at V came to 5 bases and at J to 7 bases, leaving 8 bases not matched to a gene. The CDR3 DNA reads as TGTGCCAGCAGCCCGACAATGACAGGGAATGAGCAGTTCTTC. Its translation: CASSPTMTGNEQFF.

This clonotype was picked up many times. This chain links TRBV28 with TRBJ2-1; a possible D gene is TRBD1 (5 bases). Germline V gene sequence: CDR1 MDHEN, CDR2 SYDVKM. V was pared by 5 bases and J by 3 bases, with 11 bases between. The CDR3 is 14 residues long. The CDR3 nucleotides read TGTGCCAGCAGTCCCTTGACAGACTACAATGAGCAGTTCTTC. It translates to CASSPLTDYNEQFF.

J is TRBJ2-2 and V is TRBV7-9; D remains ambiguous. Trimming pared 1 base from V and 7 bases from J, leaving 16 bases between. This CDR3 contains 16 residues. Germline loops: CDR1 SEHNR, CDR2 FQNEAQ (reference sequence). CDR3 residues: CASSLGSVQTIGELFF. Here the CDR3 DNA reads TGTGCCAGCAGCTTAGGGTCCGTTCAAACCATCGGGGAGCTGTTTTTT. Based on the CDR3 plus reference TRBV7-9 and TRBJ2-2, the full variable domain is DTGVSQNPRHKITKRGQNVTFRCDPISEHNRLYWYRQTLGQGPEFLTYFQNEAQLEKSRLLSDRFSAERPKGSFSTLEIQRTEQGDSAMYLCASSLGSVQTIGELFFGEGSRLTVL.

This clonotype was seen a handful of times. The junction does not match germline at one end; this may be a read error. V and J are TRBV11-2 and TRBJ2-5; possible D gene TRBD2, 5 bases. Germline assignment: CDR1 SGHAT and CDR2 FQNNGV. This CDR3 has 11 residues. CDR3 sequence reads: CASSLNREWDF. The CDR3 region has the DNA TGTGCCAGCAGCTTAAACCGGGAATGGGACTTC.

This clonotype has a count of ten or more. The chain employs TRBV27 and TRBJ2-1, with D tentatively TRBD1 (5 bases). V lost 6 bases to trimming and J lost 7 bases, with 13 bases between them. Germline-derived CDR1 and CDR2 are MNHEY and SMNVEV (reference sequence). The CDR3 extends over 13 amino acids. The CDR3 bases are TGTGCCAGCAGCCTGACAGCCGGAAATGAGCAGTTCTTC. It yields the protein CASSLTAGNEQFF.

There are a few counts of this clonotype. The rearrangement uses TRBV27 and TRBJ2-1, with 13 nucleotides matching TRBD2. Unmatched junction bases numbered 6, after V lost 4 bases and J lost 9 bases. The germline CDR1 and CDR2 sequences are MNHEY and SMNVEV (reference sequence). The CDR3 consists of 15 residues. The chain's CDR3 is CASSSRTSGRIEQFF. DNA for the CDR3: TGTGCCAGCAGTTCACGGACTAGCGGGAGAATTGAGCAGTTCTTC.

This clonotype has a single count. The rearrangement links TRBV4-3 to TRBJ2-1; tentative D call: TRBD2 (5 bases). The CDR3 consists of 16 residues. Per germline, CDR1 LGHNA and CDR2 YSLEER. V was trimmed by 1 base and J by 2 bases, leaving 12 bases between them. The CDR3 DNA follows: TGCGCCAGCAGCCAAGGGAGAGGGTTAGCCTACAATGAGCAGTTCTTC. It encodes CASSQGRGLAYNEQFF.

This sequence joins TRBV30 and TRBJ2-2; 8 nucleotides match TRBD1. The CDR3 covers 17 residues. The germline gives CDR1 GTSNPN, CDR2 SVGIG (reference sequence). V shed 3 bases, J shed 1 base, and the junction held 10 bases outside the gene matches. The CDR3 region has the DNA TGTGCCTGGAGAGAAACCGGGACAGGAAGGAACACCGGGGAGCTGTTTTTT. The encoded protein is CAWRETGTGRNTGELFF.

Written as DNA, the CDR3 is TGTGCCAGCAGTTTCTTTGGCGCCCGTGGGAATGAGCAGTTCTTC. It encodes CASSFFGARGNEQFF. The chain combines TRBV28 with TRBJ2-1, with D unclear. The germline gives CDR1 MDHEN, CDR2 SYDVKM. The germline V and J ends were trimmed by 3 bases and 7 bases, with 16 bases remaining between them. This CDR3 spans 15 amino acids.

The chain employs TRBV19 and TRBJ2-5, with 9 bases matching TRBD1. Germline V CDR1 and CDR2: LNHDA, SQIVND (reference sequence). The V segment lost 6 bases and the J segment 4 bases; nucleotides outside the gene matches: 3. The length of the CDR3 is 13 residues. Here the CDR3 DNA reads TGTGCCAGTAGGTACAGGGGGCGAGAGACCCAGTACTTC. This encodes CASRYRGRETQYF.

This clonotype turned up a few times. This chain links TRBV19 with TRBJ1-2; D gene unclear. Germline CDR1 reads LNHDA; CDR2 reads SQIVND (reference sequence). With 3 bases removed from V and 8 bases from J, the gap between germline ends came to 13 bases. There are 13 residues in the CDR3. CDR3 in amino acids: CASSIGLAGGYTF. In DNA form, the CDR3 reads TGTGCCAGTAGTATTGGTCTGGCCGGCGGCTACACCTTC.

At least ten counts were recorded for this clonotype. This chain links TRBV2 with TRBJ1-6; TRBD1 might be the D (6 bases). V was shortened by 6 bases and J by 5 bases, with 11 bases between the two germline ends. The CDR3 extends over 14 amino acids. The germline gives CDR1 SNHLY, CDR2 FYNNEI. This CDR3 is CASRVTGDNSPLHF. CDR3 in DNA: TGTGCCAGCAGGGTGACAGGAGATAATTCACCCCTCCACTTT.

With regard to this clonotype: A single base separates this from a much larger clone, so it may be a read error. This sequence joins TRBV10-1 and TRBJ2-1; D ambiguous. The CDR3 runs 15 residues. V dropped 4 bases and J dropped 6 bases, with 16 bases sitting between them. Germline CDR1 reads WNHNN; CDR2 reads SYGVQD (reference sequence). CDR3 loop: CASSATRLGCNEQFF. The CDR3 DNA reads TGCGCCAGCAGTGCCACCAGATTAGGCTGCAATGAGCAGTTCTTC.